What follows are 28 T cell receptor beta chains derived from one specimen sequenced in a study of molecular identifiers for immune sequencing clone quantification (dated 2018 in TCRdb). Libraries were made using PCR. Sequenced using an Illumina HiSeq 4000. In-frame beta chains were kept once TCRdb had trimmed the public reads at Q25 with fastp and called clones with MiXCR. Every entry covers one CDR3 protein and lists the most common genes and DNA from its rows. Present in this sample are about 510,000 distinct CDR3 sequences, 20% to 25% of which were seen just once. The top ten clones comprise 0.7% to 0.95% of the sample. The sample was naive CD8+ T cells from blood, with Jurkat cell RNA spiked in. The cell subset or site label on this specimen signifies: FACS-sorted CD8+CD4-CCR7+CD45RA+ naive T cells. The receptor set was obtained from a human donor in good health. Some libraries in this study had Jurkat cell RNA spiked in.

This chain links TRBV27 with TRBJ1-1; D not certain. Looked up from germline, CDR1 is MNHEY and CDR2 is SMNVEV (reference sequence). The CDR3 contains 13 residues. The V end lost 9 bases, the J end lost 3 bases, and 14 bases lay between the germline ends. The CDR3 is CASRVIPDTEAFF. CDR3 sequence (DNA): TGTGCCAGTAGAGTGATCCCGGACACTGAAGCTTTCTTT.

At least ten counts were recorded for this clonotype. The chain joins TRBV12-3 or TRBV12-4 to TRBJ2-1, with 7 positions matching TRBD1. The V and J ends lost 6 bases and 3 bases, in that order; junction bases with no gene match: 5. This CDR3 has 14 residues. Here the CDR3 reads CASSSRQGYNEQFF. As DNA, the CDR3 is TGTGCCAGCAGCTCCCGACAGGGCTACAATGAGCAGTTCTTC.

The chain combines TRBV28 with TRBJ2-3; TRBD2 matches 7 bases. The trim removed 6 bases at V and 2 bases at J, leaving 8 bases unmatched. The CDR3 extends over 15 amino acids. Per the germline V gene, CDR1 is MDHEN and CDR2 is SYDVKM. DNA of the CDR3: TGTGCCAGCAGCTCCCTGGGGGGGAACACAGATACGCAGTATTTT. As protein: CASSSLGGNTDTQYF.

CDR3 amino acids: CASSQTVGGFFNEQFF. Here the CDR3 DNA reads TGCGCCAGCAGCCAGACGGTAGGGGGCTTTTTCAATGAGCAGTTCTTC. The chain combines TRBV4-3 with TRBJ2-1, with 7 bases matching TRBD1. The V gene's germline CDR1 is LGHNA and CDR2 YSLEER. The length of the CDR3 is 16 residues. V shed 3 bases and J 6 bases; nucleotides not matched to a gene: 11.

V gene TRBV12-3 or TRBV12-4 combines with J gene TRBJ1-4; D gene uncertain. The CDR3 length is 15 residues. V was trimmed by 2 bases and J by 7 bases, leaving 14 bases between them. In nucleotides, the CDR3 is TGTGCCAGCAGTTTATCGGCCCGCTGGGTTGAAAAACTGTTTTTT. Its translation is CASSLSARWVEKLFF.

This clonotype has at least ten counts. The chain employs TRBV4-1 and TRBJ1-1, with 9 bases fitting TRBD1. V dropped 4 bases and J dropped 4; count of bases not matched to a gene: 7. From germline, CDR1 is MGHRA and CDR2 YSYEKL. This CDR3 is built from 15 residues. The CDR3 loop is CASSRGQGRTTEAFF. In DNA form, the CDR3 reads TGCGCCAGCAGCCGTGGACAGGGGAGGACCACTGAAGCTTTCTTT.

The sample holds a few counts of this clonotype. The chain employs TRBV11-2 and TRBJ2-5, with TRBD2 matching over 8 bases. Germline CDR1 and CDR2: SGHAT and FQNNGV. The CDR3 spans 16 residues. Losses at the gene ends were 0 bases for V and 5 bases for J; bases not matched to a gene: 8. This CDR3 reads CASSLDRWRGDETQYF. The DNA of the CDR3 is TGTGCCAGCAGCTTAGATCGGTGGCGGGGGGATGAGACCCAGTACTTC.

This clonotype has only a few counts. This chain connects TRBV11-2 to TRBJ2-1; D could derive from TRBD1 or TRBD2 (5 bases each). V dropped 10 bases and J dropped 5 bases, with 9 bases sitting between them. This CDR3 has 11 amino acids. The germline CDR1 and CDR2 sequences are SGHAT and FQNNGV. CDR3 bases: TGTGCCACAAGGGGACACAATGAGCAGTTCTTC. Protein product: CATRGHNEQFF.

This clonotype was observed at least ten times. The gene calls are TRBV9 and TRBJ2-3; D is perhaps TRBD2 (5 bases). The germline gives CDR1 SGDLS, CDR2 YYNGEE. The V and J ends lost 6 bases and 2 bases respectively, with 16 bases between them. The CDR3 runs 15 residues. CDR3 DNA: TGTGCCAGCAACCCCACTAGGCTAGCCACAGATACGCAGTATTTT. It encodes CASNPTRLATDTQYF.

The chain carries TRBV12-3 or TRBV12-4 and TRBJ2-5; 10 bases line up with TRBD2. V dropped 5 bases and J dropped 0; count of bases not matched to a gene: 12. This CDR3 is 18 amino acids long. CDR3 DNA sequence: TGTGCCAGCAGTCCCCCCGGATTAGCGGGGGGCAACCAAGAGACCCAGTACTTC. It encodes CASSPPGLAGGNQETQYF.

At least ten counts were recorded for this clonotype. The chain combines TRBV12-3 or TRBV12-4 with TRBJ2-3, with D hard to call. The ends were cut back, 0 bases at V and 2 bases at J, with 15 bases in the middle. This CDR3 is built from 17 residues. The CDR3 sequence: CASSLAPGVDATDTQYF. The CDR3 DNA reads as TGTGCCAGCAGTTTAGCCCCCGGAGTCGACGCCACAGATACGCAGTATTTT.

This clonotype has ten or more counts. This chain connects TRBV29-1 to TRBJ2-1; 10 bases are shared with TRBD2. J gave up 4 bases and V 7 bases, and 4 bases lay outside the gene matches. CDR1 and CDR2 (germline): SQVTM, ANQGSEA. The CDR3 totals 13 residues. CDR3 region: CSGVLAGYNEQFF. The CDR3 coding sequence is TGCAGCGGCGTACTAGCGGGGTACAATGAGCAGTTCTTC.

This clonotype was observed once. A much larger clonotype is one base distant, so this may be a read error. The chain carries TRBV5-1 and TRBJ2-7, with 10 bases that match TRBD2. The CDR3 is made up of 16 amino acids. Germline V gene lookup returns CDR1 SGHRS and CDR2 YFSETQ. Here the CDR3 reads CASSLEPAGGAYELYF. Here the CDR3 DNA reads TGCGCCAGCAGCTTGGAACCAGCGGGGGGGGCCTACGAGCTGTACTTC.

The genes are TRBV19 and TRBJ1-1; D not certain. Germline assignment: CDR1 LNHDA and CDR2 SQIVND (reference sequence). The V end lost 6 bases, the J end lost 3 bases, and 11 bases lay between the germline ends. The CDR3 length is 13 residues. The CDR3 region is CASSRDSHTEAFF. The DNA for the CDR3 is TGTGCCAGTAGCCGGGATTCGCACACTGAAGCTTTCTTT. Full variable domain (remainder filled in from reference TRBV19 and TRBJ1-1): DGGITQSPKYLFRKEGQNVTLSCEQNLNHDAMYWYRQDPGQGLRLIYYSQIVNDFQKGDIAEGYSVSREKKESFPLTVTSAQKNPTAFYLCASSRDSHTEAFFGQGTRLTVV.

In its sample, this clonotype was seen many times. As DNA, the CDR3 is TGTGCCAGTAGTATGGGTCCCTACGAGCAGTACTTC. Its protein is CASSMGPYEQYF. V usage is TRBV19 and J usage is TRBJ2-7, with D unresolved. Germline-derived CDR1 and CDR2 are LNHDA and SQIVND (reference sequence). The CDR3 is 12 amino acids. V was pared by 3 bases and J by 2 bases, with 5 bases between.

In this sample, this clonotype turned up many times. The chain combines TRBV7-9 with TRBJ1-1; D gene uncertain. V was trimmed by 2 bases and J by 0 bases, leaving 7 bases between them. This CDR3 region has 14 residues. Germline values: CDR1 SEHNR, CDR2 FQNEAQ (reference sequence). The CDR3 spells CASSLTLMNTEAFF. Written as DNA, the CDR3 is TGTGCCAGCAGCTTAACGCTCATGAACACTGAAGCTTTCTTT.

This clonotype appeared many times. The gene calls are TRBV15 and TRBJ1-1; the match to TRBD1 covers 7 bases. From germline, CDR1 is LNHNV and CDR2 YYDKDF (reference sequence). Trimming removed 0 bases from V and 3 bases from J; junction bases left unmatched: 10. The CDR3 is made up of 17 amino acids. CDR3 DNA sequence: TGTGCCACCAGCAGAGATCGGGGCAGGGGGACGTACACTGAAGCTTTCTTT. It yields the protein CATSRDRGRGTYTEAFF.

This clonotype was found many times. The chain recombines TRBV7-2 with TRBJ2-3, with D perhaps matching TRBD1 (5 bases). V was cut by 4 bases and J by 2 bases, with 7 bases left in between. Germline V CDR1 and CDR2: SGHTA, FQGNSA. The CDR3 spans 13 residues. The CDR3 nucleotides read TGTGCCAGCAGCTCACAGGTCACAGATACGCAGTATTTT. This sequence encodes CASSSQVTDTQYF.

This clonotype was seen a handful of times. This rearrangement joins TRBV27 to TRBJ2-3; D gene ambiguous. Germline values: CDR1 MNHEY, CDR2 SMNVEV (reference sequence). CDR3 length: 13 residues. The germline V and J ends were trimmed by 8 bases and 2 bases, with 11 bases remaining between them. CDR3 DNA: TGTGCCAGCCTCGGACCGATCACAGATACGCAGTATTTT. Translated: CASLGPITDTQYF.

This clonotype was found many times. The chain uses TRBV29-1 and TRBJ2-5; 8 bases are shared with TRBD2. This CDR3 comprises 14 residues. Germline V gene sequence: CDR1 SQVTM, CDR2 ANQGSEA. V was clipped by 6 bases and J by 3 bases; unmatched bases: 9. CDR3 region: CSVLHAAGEETQYF. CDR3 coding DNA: TGCAGCGTACTCCACGCAGCGGGGGAAGAGACCCAGTACTTC.

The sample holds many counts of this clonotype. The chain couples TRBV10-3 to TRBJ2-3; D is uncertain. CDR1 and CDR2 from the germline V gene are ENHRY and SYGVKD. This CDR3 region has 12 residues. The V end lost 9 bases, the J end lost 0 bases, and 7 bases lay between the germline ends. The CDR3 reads CAIKDSTDTQYF. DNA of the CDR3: TGTGCCATAAAGGACAGCACAGATACGCAGTATTTT.

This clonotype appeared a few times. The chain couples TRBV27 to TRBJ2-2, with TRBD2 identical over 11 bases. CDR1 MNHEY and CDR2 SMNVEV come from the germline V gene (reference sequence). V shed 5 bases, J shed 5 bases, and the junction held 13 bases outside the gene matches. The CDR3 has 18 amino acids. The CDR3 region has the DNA TGTGCCAGCAGTCGCCTAGCGGGGGGAAGGATAGATACCGGGGAGCTGTTTTTT. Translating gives CASSRLAGGRIDTGELFF.

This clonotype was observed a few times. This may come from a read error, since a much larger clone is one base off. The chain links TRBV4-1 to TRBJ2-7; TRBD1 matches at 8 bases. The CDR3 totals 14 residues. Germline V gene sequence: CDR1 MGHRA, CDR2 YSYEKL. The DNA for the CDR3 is TGCGCCAGCAGCCAAGCCAGGGGGCGATCCGAGCAGTGCTTC. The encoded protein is CASSQARGRSEQCF.

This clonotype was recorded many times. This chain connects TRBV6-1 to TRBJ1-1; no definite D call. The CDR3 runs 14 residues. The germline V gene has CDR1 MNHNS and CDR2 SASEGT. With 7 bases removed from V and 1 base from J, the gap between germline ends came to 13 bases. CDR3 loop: CASIIRTGNTEAFF. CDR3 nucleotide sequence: TGTGCCAGCATCATCCGGACGGGGAACACTGAAGCTTTCTTT.

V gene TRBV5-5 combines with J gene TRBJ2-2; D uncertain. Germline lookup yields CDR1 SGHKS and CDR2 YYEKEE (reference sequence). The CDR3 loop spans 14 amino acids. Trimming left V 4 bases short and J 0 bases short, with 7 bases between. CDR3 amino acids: CASSNHANTGELFF. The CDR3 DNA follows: TGTGCCAGCAGCAATCACGCGAACACCGGGGAGCTGTTTTTT.

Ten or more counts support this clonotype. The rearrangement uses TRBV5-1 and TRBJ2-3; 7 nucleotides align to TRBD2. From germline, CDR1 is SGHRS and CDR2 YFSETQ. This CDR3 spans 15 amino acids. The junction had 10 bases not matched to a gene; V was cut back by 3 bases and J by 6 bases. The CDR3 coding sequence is TGCGCCAGCAGCTCCTCTAGCGGCGCCGGGGATACGCAGTATTTT. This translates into CASSSSSGAGDTQYF.

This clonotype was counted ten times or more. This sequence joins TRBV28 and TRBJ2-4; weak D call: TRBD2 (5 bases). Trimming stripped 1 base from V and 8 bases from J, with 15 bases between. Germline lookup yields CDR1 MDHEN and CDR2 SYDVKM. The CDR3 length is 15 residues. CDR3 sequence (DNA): TGTGCCAGCAGTTTATTCGACTTGGGGAGAGACATTCAGTACTTC. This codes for CASSLFDLGRDIQYF.

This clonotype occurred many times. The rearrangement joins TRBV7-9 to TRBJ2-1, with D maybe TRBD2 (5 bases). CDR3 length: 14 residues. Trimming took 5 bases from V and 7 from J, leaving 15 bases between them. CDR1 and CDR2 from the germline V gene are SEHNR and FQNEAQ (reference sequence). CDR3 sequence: CASSPGLGENEQFF. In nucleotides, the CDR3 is TGTGCCAGCAGCCCTGGCCTGGGAGAGAATGAGCAGTTCTTC.